This TCR beta chain was retrieved from a study of T cell changes during pregnancy in multiple sclerosis. CDR1 and CDR2 from the germline V gene are SGHDT and YYEEEE. The CDR3 is 14 residues long. Between the trimmed V and J ends, which lost 2 bases and 10 bases, there was a span of 19 bases. Libraries were prepared by immunoSEQ multiplex PCR; TCRdb keeps only in-frame clonotypes and omits some of them. The sample has 33,000 or so clones, 91% seen once; the top ten hold about 3.9%. The specimen was CD8+ T cells from peripheral blood mononuclear cells, collected in the second trimester of pregnancy. The chain combines TRBV5-6 with TRBJ2-7; unclear D gene. This clonotype originated in a female donor in good health, enrolled as a control in a pregnancy study. CDR3 protein: CASSFPSAAEEQYF. The CDR3 bases are TGTGCCAGCAGCTTTCCCAGCGCGGCTGAGGAACAGTACTTC.